Listed below are T cell receptor beta chains from one sample, sequenced in a study of OX40 agonist ivuxolimab in advanced cancers. Sequenced by immunoSEQ multiplex PCR; TCRdb stores in-frame clones only, minus some. The data contain tens of thousands of clones, roughly four fifths of them singletons. Sequencing used CD4+ or CD8+ T cells sorted from blood, obtained in a trial of the OX40 agonist ivuxolimab. The receptors derive from an adult with an advanced solid tumor such as melanoma, head and neck, liver or kidney cancer. Each CDR3 is given with its conserved first and last residue. D genes are given only for firm matches. Clone size is not always given. Where it is, it says once, few, many or a class for expanded clones.

clone_size,v_call,d_call,j_call,cdr3_nt,cdr3_aa
-,TRBV4-3,-,TRBJ2-3,TGCGCCAGCAGCCAAGAACCCTGGCCCCCCACAGATACGCAGTATTTT,CASSQEPWPPTDTQYF
-,TRBV7-2,-,TRBJ2-1,TGTGCCAGCAGCCGGTACGCGGGTGAGCAGTTCTTC,CASSRYAGEQFF
-,TRBV28,TRBD2,TRBJ2-1,TGTGCCAGCAGCCGTCGGGGGGTTGCCTACAATGAGCAGTTCTTC,CASSRRGVAYNEQFF
-,TRBV27,-,TRBJ1-1,TGTGCCAGCAGTTTAAGTTTGGGGACTGAAGCTTTCTTT,CASSLSLGTEAFF
-,TRBV28,-,TRBJ2-7,TGTGCCAGCAGTTTATGGAACGAGAATTACAAGAGAGAGCAGTACTTC,CASSLWNENYKREQYF
-,TRBV28,-,TRBJ1-5,TGTGCCAGCAGTTTAAATTGGGTCCAGCCCCAGCATTTT,CASSLNWVQPQHF
-,TRBV28,-,TRBJ2-6,TGTGCCAGCAGTTTATTGCAGGCGAACTCTGGGGCCAACGTCCTGACTTTC,CASSLLQANSGANVLTF
-,TRBV10-2,-,TRBJ1-1,TGCGCCAGCAGTGAGGCGGGAACTGAAGCTTTCTTT,CASSEAGTEAFF
once,TRBV13,TRBD2,TRBJ2-1,TGTGCCAGCAGCCTGGGACTAGGTAACAATGAGCAGTTCTTC,CASSLGLGNNEQFF
-,TRBV6-5,-,TRBJ2-5,TGTGCCAGCAGCCTCGGGACCCACCGGGAGACCCAGTACTTC,CASSLGTHRETQYF
-,TRBV6-6,TRBD1,TRBJ1-1,TGTGCCAGCAGTAATGGAGGACAGGGCGGCACTGAAGCTTTCTTT,CASSNGGQGGTEAFF
-,TRBV7-8,-,TRBJ1-2,TGTGCCAGCAGCCCCCAATCCGGATCTCTGGCGTTTGGCTACACCTTC,CASSPQSGSLAFGYTF
-,TRBV19,-,TRBJ1-1,TGTGCCAGTAGTAAGCCCCACATGAACACTGAAGCTTTCTTT,CASSKPHMNTEAFF
-,TRBV7-3,TRBD2,TRBJ2-1,TGTGCCAGCAGCTTAACCCCGGGGGGGCAGGGTGAGCAGTTCTTC,CASSLTPGGQGEQFF
-,TRBV5-6,TRBD1,TRBJ1-4,TGTGCCAGCAGCTTGCGACAGGGGTTTAATGAAAAACTGTTTTTT,CASSLRQGFNEKLFF
-,TRBV11-2,TRBD2,TRBJ2-3,TGTGCCAGCAGCCCTCGACTAGCGGGAGAGTCGTGGAGCACAGATACGCAGTATTTT,CASSPRLAGESWSTDTQYF
-,TRBV13,-,TRBJ2-5,TGTGCCAGCAGCAGGGACACCCCAGAGACCCAGTACTTC,CASSRDTPETQYF
few,TRBV2,-,TRBJ2-3,TGTGCCAGTCGGACTGAATCAGATACGCAGTATTTT,CASRTESDTQYF
-,TRBV4-2,-,TRBJ2-1,TGTGCCAGCAGCCCCACCGAGTCAGCGAACAATGAGCAGTTCTTC,CASSPTESANNEQFF
-,TRBV7-9,-,TRBJ2-3,TGTGCCAGCAGCTTAGAACCAGATACGCAGTATTTT,CASSLEPDTQYF
-,TRBV28,-,TRBJ1-2,TGTGCCAGCAGACCGGGGTCCTTCTATGGCTACACCTTC,CASRPGSFYGYTF
-,TRBV28,TRBD1,TRBJ1-5,TGTGCCAGCAGTGACTTTGGGACAGGGGATAATCAGCCCCAGCATTTT,CASSDFGTGDNQPQHF
-,TRBV7-2,-,TRBJ1-2,TGTGCCAGCAGCTTAGACAGGGACAAGGGCTACACCTTC,CASSLDRDKGYTF
-,TRBV20-1,TRBD1,TRBJ1-2,TGCAGTGCTAGGACAGGGTACGGCTACACCTTC,CSARTGYGYTF
-,TRBV19,-,TRBJ2-3,TGTGCCAGTAGTATAGGGGGACCAACTGGGGCAGATACGCAGTATTTT,CASSIGGPTGADTQYF
-,TRBV5-1,-,TRBJ2-6,TGCGCCAGCAGCTTGGATTCTGGTGGGGCCAACGTCCTGACTTTC,CASSLDSGGANVLTF
-,TRBV28,-,TRBJ1-1,TGTGCCAGCAGCCTTGGACGGGGGAACACTGAAGCTTTCTTT,CASSLGRGNTEAFF
-,TRBV11-3,-,TRBJ1-1,TGTGCCAGCAGCTTAGTAACGGGCACTGAAGCTTTCTTT,CASSLVTGTEAFF
-,TRBV5-6,TRBD1,TRBJ1-1,TGTGCCAGCAGCCTGAGGGACAGGGGGCGCCTTGAAGCTTTCTTT,CASSLRDRGRLEAFF
-,TRBV28,-,TRBJ1-5,TGTGCCAGCAGTTTATATCGTCAGCCCCAGCATTTT,CASSLYRQPQHF
-,TRBV6-5,-,TRBJ1-1,TGTGCCAGCAGTTACTCCACGCATCTAGGGTCGGCGGAAGCTTTCTTT,CASSYSTHLGSAEAFF
few,TRBV6-1,-,TRBJ1-5,TGTGCCAGCAGTGAAAGACCGGGGGCCAATCAGCCCCAGCATTTT,CASSERPGANQPQHF
-,TRBV9,-,TRBJ1-4,TGTGCCAGCAGCGGAGGAGGGGTCCATGAAAAACTGTTTTTT,CASSGGGVHEKLFF
-,TRBV7-2,TRBD1,TRBJ1-5,TGTGCCAGCAGCACCGACAGGGGGACTCAGCCCCAGCATTTT,CASSTDRGTQPQHF
few,TRBV5-1,-,TRBJ2-1,TGCGCCAGCAGCCCCCAACTAGCTGGGGACAATGAGCAGTTCTTC,CASSPQLAGDNEQFF
-,TRBV15,TRBD2,TRBJ2-3,TGTGCCACCAGCAAGACTAGCGGGGGGGCCGCAGATACGCAGTATTTT,CATSKTSGGAADTQYF
-,TRBV29-1,TRBD1,TRBJ1-4,TGCAGCGTTTCAGGGGGGATCTATGAAAAACTGTTTTTT,CSVSGGIYEKLFF
few,TRBV19,-,TRBJ1-6,TGTGCCAGTAGTTCTGGGGTAAATTCACCCCTCCACTTT,CASSSGVNSPLHF
-,TRBV28,TRBD1,TRBJ1-5,TGTGCCAGCAGTTTTGGGACAGGGGCTAGACAGCCCCAGCATTTT,CASSFGTGARQPQHF
-,TRBV2,TRBD1,TRBJ2-1,TGTGCCAGCAGTGGGACAGGGGGGTTAGGTTATGAGCAGTTCTTC,CASSGTGGLGYEQFF
-,TRBV11-2,TRBD2,TRBJ2-7,TGTGCCAGCAGCCCCTCCCTAGCGGGAGGTCCCTACGAGCAGTACTTC,CASSPSLAGGPYEQYF
few,TRBV5-4,TRBD1,TRBJ1-2,TGTGCCAGCAGCTTGTCGACAGGGGGGTATAGTGGCTACACCTTC,CASSLSTGGYSGYTF